The 15 T cell receptor beta chains below were found in one sample sequenced in a study of blood T cell repertoires in COVID-19. The table came from immunoSEQ multiplex PCR; TCRdb's copy has only in-frame clones and leaves some out. The sample consists of about 20,000 clones, 60% to 85% of them appearing once. Specimen: peripheral blood. These receptors came from an older man with acute or convalescent COVID-19.

This clone came up a few times. The chain recombines TRBV11-2 with TRBJ2-7; 10 nucleotides align to TRBD1. This CDR3 contains 17 residues. J lost 1 base, V lost 3 bases, and 9 bases had no gene match. Looked up from germline, CDR1 is SGHAT and CDR2 is FQNNGV. CDR3 bases: TGTGCCAGCAGCTTTCGAACCGGACAGGGGGGATCCTACGAGCAGTACGTC. Encoded protein: CASSFRTGQGGSYEQYV.

The chain combines TRBV5-4 with TRBJ1-2, with TRBD1 identical over 8 bases. The germline V gene encodes CDR1 SGHNT and CDR2 YYREEE (reference sequence). The CDR3 covers 17 residues. V shed 2 bases, J shed 4 bases, and the junction held 13 bases outside the gene matches. The DNA for the CDR3 is TGTGCCAGCAGCTTTGCAGGGGGCGCGGGTAGGGGCTATGGCTACACCTTC. It specifies CASSFAGGAGRGYGYTF.

This chain connects TRBV7-2 to TRBJ2-7; possible D gene TRBD1, 6 bases. V dropped 5 bases and J dropped 5 bases, with 22 bases sitting between them. Germline CDR1 is SGHTA and CDR2 is FQGNSA. The CDR3 runs 16 residues. The CDR3 spells CASSTGGGQGINEQYF. CDR3 bases: TGTGCCAGCAGCACCGGTGGGGGCCAGGGTATCAACGAGCAGTACTTC.

This clone was observed a few times. This sequence joins TRBV30 and TRBJ1-1; D unresolved. CDR3 size: 12 residues. V lost 7 bases and J 3 bases, leaving 12 bases between the germline ends. Germline V CDR1 and CDR2: GTSNPN, SVGIG (reference sequence). The CDR3 DNA follows: TGTGCCTACTCAGTGGACTACACTGAAGCTTTCTTT. The encoded protein is CAYSVDYTEAFF.

This rearrangement joins TRBV27 to TRBJ1-2; 9 bases are a match to TRBD1. Germline V gene lookup returns CDR1 MNHEY and CDR2 SMNVEV (reference sequence). J was trimmed by 4 bases and V by 6 bases; bases with no gene match: 12. CDR3 size: 16 residues. The CDR3 protein is CASRPNLGQGSYGYTF. The CDR3 DNA reads as TGTGCCAGCAGGCCCAACCTGGGACAGGGAAGCTATGGCTACACCTTC.

This rearrangement joins TRBV6-1 to TRBJ1-5; D possibly corresponds to TRBD1 (5 bases). Germline CDR1 is MNHNS and CDR2 is SASEGT. The germline V and J ends were trimmed by 0 bases and 3 bases, with 12 bases remaining between them. The CDR3 runs to 16 residues. CDR3 residues: CASSEAGQGLNQPQHF. The DNA of the CDR3 is TGTGCCAGCAGTGAAGCAGGCCAGGGCCTCAATCAGCCCCAGCATTTT.

This clone was detected a few times. The V and J genes are TRBV11-3 and TRBJ2-5; 7 positions agree with TRBD2. V dropped 5 bases and J dropped 2; count of bases not matched to a gene: 5. Germline-derived CDR1 and CDR2 are SGHNT and YENEEA. CDR3 length equals 14 residues. The CDR3 bases are TGTGCCAGCAGCGCTCGGACTAGTCAAGAGACCCAGTACTTC. It encodes CASSARTSQETQYF.

This chain joins TRBV30 and TRBJ1-6, with D possibly TRBD1 on 5 matching bases. CDR1 and CDR2 (germline): GTSNPN, SVGIG (reference sequence). This CDR3 has 13 residues. V was trimmed by 5 bases and J by 8 bases, leaving 13 bases between them. The CDR3 reads CAWSGRGDSPLHF. The CDR3 DNA reads TGTGCCTGGTCAGGGCGTGGTGATTCACCCCTCCACTTT.

This chain uses TRBV24-1 with TRBJ2-5; 13 bases are shared with TRBD2. CDR1 is KGHDR and CDR2 is SFDVKD in the germline V gene. Trimming removed 4 bases from V and 4 bases from J; junction bases left unmatched: 14. The CDR3 totals 19 residues. The CDR3, as DNA: TGTGCCACCAGTGACCGGACTAGCGGGAGAGGTCGCCCACGAGAGACCCAGTACTTC. Its translation is CATSDRTSGRGRPRETQYF.

The V call is TRBV6-5, the J call TRBJ1-2; TRBD1 matches at 7 bases. Trimming removed 6 bases from V and 7 bases from J; junction bases left unmatched: 5. The CDR3 contains 12 residues. Germline CDR1 and CDR2: MNHEY and SVGAGI. The CDR3 DNA sequence: TGTGCCAGCAGGCCGACAGGGAGTGGCTACACCTTC. This sequence encodes CASRPTGSGYTF.

DNA of the CDR3: TGTGCCAGCAGTTTAAAGGGGAGGAACTATGGCTACACCTTC. Protein product: CASSLKGRNYGYTF. The V gene is TRBV28, the J gene TRBJ1-2; D is possibly TRBD1 (5 bases). The CDR3 loop spans 14 amino acids. The V gene lost 2 bases and the J gene lost 2 bases, with 9 bases spanning the gap. Germline V lookup: CDR1 MDHEN, CDR2 SYDVKM.

The chain recombines TRBV5-1 with TRBJ1-2, with 7 bases that match TRBD1. The CDR3 length is 15 residues. With 3 bases clipped from V and 0 bases from J, the junction kept 5 bases outside the gene matches. Germline-derived CDR1 and CDR2 are SGHRS and YFSETQ. CDR3 protein: CASSSARGANYGYTF. The CDR3 nucleotides read TGCGCCAGCAGCTCCGCCAGGGGGGCTAACTATGGCTACACCTTC.

The chain recombines TRBV20-1 with TRBJ2-1; TRBD2 agrees at 7 bases. The trim removed 3 bases at V and 6 bases at J, leaving 17 bases unmatched. CDR3 length: 17 amino acids. The germline CDR1 and CDR2 sequences are DFQATT and SNEGSKA (reference sequence). CDR3 nucleotides: TGCAGTGCTAGTTTTCTTTTGGGACTACCCCGGGGCAATGAGCAGTTCTTC. It translates to CSASFLLGLPRGNEQFF.

This chain links TRBV4-1 with TRBJ2-3; 14 nucleotides line up with TRBD2. V shed 10 bases, J shed 4 bases, and the junction held 7 bases outside the gene matches. The CDR3 length is 15 residues. CDR1 MGHRA and CDR2 YSYEKL come from the germline V gene. This chain's CDR3 is CATTGLAGVADTQYF. Here the CDR3 DNA reads TGCGCCACCACGGGACTAGCGGGAGTAGCAGATACGCAGTATTTT.

This chain joins TRBV19 and TRBJ1-3; TRBD1 agrees at 9 bases. Looked up from germline, CDR1 is LNHDA and CDR2 is SQIVND (reference sequence). The ends lost 3 bases at V and 2 bases at J; junction bases unmatched: 5. There are 16 residues in the CDR3. The CDR3 protein is CASSIARDRAGNTIYF. CDR3 coding DNA: TGTGCCAGTAGTATCGCCCGGGACAGGGCTGGAAACACCATATATTTT. The entire variable domain, with the rest obtained from reference TRBV19 and TRBJ1-3, is as follows: DGGITQSPKYLFRKEGQNVTLSCEQNLNHDAMYWYRQDPGQGLRLIYYSQIVNDFQKGDIAEGYSVSREKKESFPLTVTSAQKNPTAFYLCASSIARDRAGNTIYFGEGSWLTVV.